What follows are 29 T cell receptor beta chains derived from one specimen sequenced in a study of CD8 T cells in Susac syndrome (dated by TCRdb to between 2019 and 2020). Receptor libraries were prepared by the immunoSEQ multiplex PCR assay. RNA was extracted using the RNeasy kit, and roughly 0.5 to 1 microgram was reverse transcribed with random hexamers. In TCRdb, the public reads were trimmed at Q25 with fastp and aligned with MiXCR, with productive beta chains retained. Each entry is one CDR3 protein sequence, shown with its most common DNA and genes. This sample comprises under 200,000 distinct CDR3 sequences, about 95% of them detected only once. About 0.15% of the sample is held by the ten biggest clonotypes. The sequencing input was CD8+ T cells from PBMCs. The origin of the receptors is a human donor with multiple sclerosis.

The chain links TRBV29-1 to TRBJ2-2, with D unclear. The V gene lost 4 bases and the J gene lost 3 bases, with 9 bases spanning the gap. Germline CDR1 is SQVTM and CDR2 is ANQGSEA. The CDR3 sequence is 13 residues long. The chain's CDR3 is CSVVWPYTGELFF. The CDR3 region has the DNA TGCAGCGTTGTGTGGCCATACACCGGGGAGCTGTTTTTT.

The J gene is TRBJ1-1, the V gene TRBV29-1; 12 bases are a match to TRBD1. The CDR3 is 15 residues long. V lost 6 bases, J lost 5 bases, and 10 bases stayed unmatched. Germline V lookup: CDR1 SQVTM, CDR2 ANQGSEA. The CDR3 nucleotides read TGCAGCGTCCCTGGGGACAGGGGGCGCGGGACTGAAGCTTTCTTT. It yields the protein CSVPGDRGRGTEAFF. Supplemented by reference TRBV29-1 and TRBJ1-1, the full variable domain reads SAVISQKPSRDICQRGTSLTIQCQVDSQVTMMFWYRQQPGQSLTLIATANQGSEATYESGFVIDKFPISRPNLTFSTLTVSNMSPEDSSIYLCSVPGDRGRGTEAFFGQGTRLTVV.

In DNA, the CDR3 is TGTGCCAGCAGTTTCTTCAGGGGCAAAAACATTCAGTACTTC. It yields the protein CASSFFRGKNIQYF. The V gene is TRBV12-3 or TRBV12-4, the J gene TRBJ2-4; TRBD1 is a possible D gene (6 bases). Trimming left V 3 bases short and J 3 bases short, with 9 bases between. There are 14 residues in the CDR3.

The chain joins TRBV27 to TRBJ2-1; D perhaps matches TRBD2 (6 bases). Germline CDR1 MNHEY, CDR2 SMNVEV (reference sequence). The CDR3 has 15 amino acids. The V end lost 3 bases, the J end lost 6 bases, and 15 bases lay between the germline ends. The CDR3 nucleotides are TGTGCCAGCAGTTTCTCGGGGGAGGTTTTCAATGAGCAGTTCTTC. Translation gives CASSFSGEVFNEQFF.

The sample holds one count of this clonotype. The chain combines TRBV13 with TRBJ1-6; 10 bases line up with TRBD1. This CDR3 has 17 residues. V lost 5 bases to trimming and J lost 2 bases; unmatched junction nucleotides: 6. The germline V gene has CDR1 PRHDT and CDR2 FYEKMQ (reference sequence). CDR3 region: CASSEGQGEPYNSPLHF. DNA of the CDR3: TGTGCCAGCAGCGAAGGACAGGGGGAACCCTATAATTCACCCCTCCACTTT. Combining the CDR3 with reference TRBV13 and TRBJ1-6 gives the whole variable domain AAGVIQSPRHLIKEKRETATLKCYPIPRHDTVYWYQQGPGQDPQFLISFYEKMQSDKGSIPDRFSAQQFSDYHSELNMSSLELGDSALYFCASSEGQGEPYNSPLHFGNGTRLTVT.

The chain is built from TRBV20-1 and TRBJ2-3; D not resolved. Germline CDR1 is DFQATT and CDR2 is SNEGSKA (reference sequence). The V and J ends lost 5 bases and 3 bases respectively, with 18 bases between them. The CDR3 contains 15 residues. The DNA for the CDR3 is TGCAGTGCTCGGACGCAAATTGCCCTAACAGATACGCAGTATTTT. Its protein product is CSARTQIALTDTQYF.

J is TRBJ2-7 and V is TRBV13, with D possibly matching TRBD1 (6 bases). Trimming took off 5 bases at V and 3 bases at J, with 14 bases between the two ends. The germline V gene encodes CDR1 PRHDT and CDR2 FYEKMQ (reference sequence). CDR3 size: 14 residues. CDR3 sequence: CASSNRDKIYEQYF. For the CDR3, the DNA is TGTGCCAGCAGCAACCGGGACAAAATCTACGAGCAGTACTTC.

This rearrangement joins TRBV20-1 to TRBJ2-1; no clear D gene. V was cut by 5 bases and J by 7 bases, with 18 bases left in between. The CDR3 is made up of 14 amino acids. Germline V gene data show CDR1 as DFQATT and CDR2 as SNEGSKA (reference sequence). The CDR3 spells CSADILPETNEQFF. The CDR3 DNA reads TGCAGTGCTGATATTTTACCGGAGACGAATGAGCAGTTCTTC.

This chain joins TRBV6-6 and TRBJ2-5, with D possibly matching TRBD1 (5 bases). V lost 6 bases and J 5 bases, leaving 13 bases between the germline ends. Looked up from germline, CDR1 is MNHNY and CDR2 is SVGAGI (reference sequence). The CDR3 is 13 amino acids. CDR3 DNA: TGTGCCAGCAGGAAGGACACCGGGGAGACCCAGTACTTC. This sequence encodes CASRKDTGETQYF.

V and J are TRBV9 and TRBJ2-5; 7 positions agree with TRBD2. Germline CDR1 is SGDLS and CDR2 is YYNGEE. This CDR3 contains 14 residues. Trimming at V came to 3 bases and at J to 4 bases, leaving 6 bases not matched to a gene. The CDR3 sequence is CASSASGDAETQYF. Here the CDR3 DNA reads TGTGCCAGCAGCGCGAGCGGGGACGCAGAGACCCAGTACTTC.

This clonotype was found once. The J gene is TRBJ2-1, the V gene TRBV6-2 or TRBV6-3; no clear D. CDR1 MNHEY and CDR2 SVGEGT come from the germline V gene. This CDR3 has 11 amino acids. Trimming left V 2 bases short and J 9 bases short, with 5 bases between. The DNA for the CDR3 is TGTGCCAGCAGTTACGTGGGTGAGCAGTTCTTC. This encodes CASSYVGEQFF.

The rearrangement uses TRBV25-1 and TRBJ1-1; tentatively, D is TRBD1 (5 bases). The CDR3 sequence is 13 residues long. Trimming removed 4 bases from V and 5 bases from J, with 11 bases in between. The germline gives CDR1 MGHDK, CDR2 SYGVNS. The CDR3 sequence is CASSVGQATEAFF. The DNA of the CDR3 is TGTGCCAGCAGTGTGGGGCAAGCGACTGAAGCTTTCTTT. Filled out from reference TRBV25-1 and TRBJ1-1, the complete variable domain reads EADIYQTPRYLVIGTGKKITLECSQTMGHDKMYWYQQDPGMELHLIHYSYGVNSTEKGDLSSESTVSRIRTEHFPLTLESARPSHTSQYLCASSVGQATEAFFGQGTRLTVV.

The gene calls are TRBV29-1 and TRBJ1-5; D uncertain. Trimming pared 4 bases from V and 4 bases from J, leaving 11 bases between. The CDR3 extends over 13 amino acids. Germline assignment: CDR1 SQVTM and CDR2 ANQGSEA. CDR3: CSVGPSLNQPQHF. The CDR3 region has the DNA TGCAGCGTTGGACCCAGCCTGAATCAGCCCCAGCATTTT.

A single count supports this clonotype. The V gene is TRBV5-1, the J gene TRBJ1-4; 8 bases fit TRBD1. Germline CDR1 is SGHRS and CDR2 is YFSETQ. The CDR3 is made up of 14 amino acids. V lost 0 bases, J lost 8 bases, and 3 bases stayed unmatched. The CDR3 loop reads CASSLAGGEEKLFF. CDR3 bases: TGCGCCAGCAGCTTGGCAGGGGGCGAGGAAAAACTGTTTTTT.

The chain carries TRBV7-6 and TRBJ2-2; the D gene is possibly TRBD2 (6 bases). The CDR3 runs 15 residues. Trimming left V 5 bases short and J 8 bases short, with 18 bases between. Per germline, CDR1 SGHVS and CDR2 FNYEAQ. This CDR3 is CASSKPMGLPGELFF. The CDR3 DNA sequence: TGTGCCAGCAGCAAACCCATGGGACTCCCTGGGGAGCTGTTTTTT.

The rearrangement uses TRBV29-1 and TRBJ1-2; tentative D call: TRBD1 (6 bases). Per the germline V gene, CDR1 is SQVTM and CDR2 is ANQGSEA. V lost 7 bases and J lost 2, with 14 bases in between. CDR3 length: 13 residues. The CDR3, as DNA: TGCAGCGCCCAAAACAGGGAAAACTATGGCTACACCTTC. Translation: CSAQNRENYGYTF.

The chain recombines TRBV9 with TRBJ2-1, with D possibly matching TRBD2 (6 bases). With 3 bases removed from V and 0 bases from J, the gap between germline ends came to 16 bases. Germline lookup yields CDR1 SGDLS and CDR2 YYNGEE. The CDR3 consists of 17 residues. The CDR3 region is CASSGLIAASSYNEQFF. As DNA, the CDR3 is TGTGCCAGCAGCGGACTAATAGCGGCAAGCTCCTACAATGAGCAGTTCTTC.

This clonotype was seen a handful of times. The chain carries TRBV9 and TRBJ2-1, with TRBD1 identical over 9 bases. Germline lookup yields CDR1 SGDLS and CDR2 YYNGEE. The CDR3 loop spans 15 amino acids. J lost 2 bases, V lost 5 bases, and 5 bases had no gene match. The CDR3 DNA is TGTGCCAGCAGTTTAGGACAGGGGACCTACAATGAGCAGTTCTTC. Its translation is CASSLGQGTYNEQFF.

The chain carries TRBV24-1 and TRBJ2-1; D might be TRBD1 (6 bases). The CDR3 is 13 residues long. V was trimmed by 4 bases and J by 9 bases, leaving 12 bases between them. The germline CDR1 and CDR2 sequences are KGHDR and SFDVKD. The CDR3 DNA sequence: TGTGCCACCAGTGAAACAGGGCTAGTTGAGCAGTTCTTC. Translating it yields CATSETGLVEQFF.

The chain uses TRBV27 and TRBJ2-1; D is tentatively TRBD1 or TRBD2 (5 bases each). V was pared by 4 bases and J by 6 bases, with 10 bases between. This CDR3 has 13 amino acids. Germline-derived CDR1 and CDR2 are MNHEY and SMNVEV (reference sequence). CDR3 DNA sequence: TGTGCCAGCAGTTCGGGACCCATCAATGAGCAGTTCTTC. Translating it yields CASSSGPINEQFF.

This clonotype was picked up one time. The rearrangement uses TRBV10-2 and TRBJ2-5, with 7 bases fitting TRBD1. This CDR3 has 13 residues. CDR1 and CDR2 from the germline V gene are WSHSY and SAAADI. Trimming removed 6 bases from V and 0 bases from J; junction bases left unmatched: 1. CDR3 coding DNA: TGCGCCAGCAGCGGACAGGACCAAGAGACCCAGTACTTC. Translated, it gives CASSGQDQETQYF.

The chain employs TRBV28 and TRBJ1-1; D perhaps matches TRBD1 (5 bases). Trimming removed 4 bases at V and 0 bases at J, with 15 bases between. Germline values: CDR1 MDHEN, CDR2 SYDVKM. The CDR3 runs 16 residues. The CDR3 protein is CASSSIGAGMNTEAFF. The DNA for the CDR3 is TGTGCCAGCAGTTCTATAGGGGCGGGGATGAACACTGAAGCTTTCTTT.

The V gene is TRBV13, the J gene TRBJ1-6, with D maybe TRBD1 (5 bases). CDR3 length: 14 amino acids. V lost 3 bases to trimming and J lost 6 bases, with 9 bases between them. Germline lookup yields CDR1 PRHDT and CDR2 FYEKMQ (reference sequence). The CDR3 spells CASSFGTGNSPLHF. The CDR3 DNA is TGTGCCAGCAGCTTTGGGACGGGTAATTCACCCCTCCACTTT.

The chain is built from TRBV4-1 and TRBJ2-3; D gene ambiguous. Germline lookup yields CDR1 MGHRA and CDR2 YSYEKL. This CDR3 has 17 residues. V lost 4 bases, J lost 1 base, and 18 bases lay in between. The CDR3 nucleotides read TGCGCCAGCAGCCCCGAGTGGGGAACTATGGGCACAGATACGCAGTATTTT. It yields the protein CASSPEWGTMGTDTQYF.

This chain connects TRBV15 to TRBJ2-6; the D gene is possibly TRBD1 (5 bases). With 3 bases removed from V and 0 bases from J, the gap between germline ends came to 9 bases. The CDR3 is 16 residues long. Germline-derived CDR1 and CDR2 are LNHNV and YYDKDF (reference sequence). The CDR3 loop reads CATSRDTGSGANVLTF. The CDR3 DNA reads TGTGCCACCAGCAGGGACACAGGCTCTGGGGCCAACGTCCTGACTTTC.

This chain uses TRBV2 with TRBJ2-7; D assignment may be TRBD1 or TRBD2 (5 bases each). Trimming pared 7 bases from V and 3 bases from J, leaving 13 bases between. This CDR3 spans 13 amino acids. Looked up from germline, CDR1 is SNHLY and CDR2 is FYNNEI. DNA of the CDR3: TGTGCCAGCACAACAGGACTGTTCTACGAGCAGTACTTC. This sequence encodes CASTTGLFYEQYF.

V and J are TRBV20-1 and TRBJ2-1; 12 nucleotides agree with TRBD1. In germline, CDR1 is DFQATT, CDR2 SNEGSKA (reference sequence). The CDR3 consists of 14 residues. Unmatched junction bases numbered 7, after V lost 6 bases and J lost 7 bases. CDR3 protein: CSAEGTGGWNEQFF. The CDR3 bases are TGCAGTGCCGAGGGGACAGGGGGCTGGAATGAGCAGTTCTTC.

The rearrangement links TRBV19 to TRBJ2-3; D unclear. The ends were cut back, 8 bases at V and 0 bases at J, with 12 bases in the middle. CDR1 and CDR2 from the germline V gene are LNHDA and SQIVND (reference sequence). The CDR3 loop spans 14 amino acids. The CDR3, as DNA: TGTGCCAGTGCTGACTGGCGGAGCACAGATACGCAGTATTTT. Its protein product is CASADWRSTDTQYF. Filled out from reference TRBV19 and TRBJ2-3, the complete variable domain reads DGGITQSPKYLFRKEGQNVTLSCEQNLNHDAMYWYRQDPGQGLRLIYYSQIVNDFQKGDIAEGYSVSREKKESFPLTVTSAQKNPTAFYLCASADWRSTDTQYFGPGTRLTVL.

The chain links TRBV4-1 to TRBJ1-5; perhaps TRBD1 as D (5 bases). The CDR3 consists of 17 residues. V was shortened by 5 bases and J by 3 bases, with 20 bases between the two germline ends. CDR1 and CDR2 (germline): MGHRA, YSYEKL. The CDR3 nucleotides are TGCGCCAGCAGCTCTAAAATAGGAGGGGATGTCAATCAGCCCCAGCATTTT. Translated, it gives CASSSKIGGDVNQPQHF.